The 3 T cell receptor beta chains given below trace back to one sample, sequenced in a study of siplizumab effects on memory and regulatory T cells. Clones were read by immunoSEQ multiplex PCR, and TCRdb kept only the in-frame ones, dropping some. The table includes 80,000 to 130,000 clones, 92% detected once. Sequenced: Tregs sorted from blood. Receptor source: a human donor in good health.

The chain is built from TRBV2 and TRBJ2-2; 7 nucleotides match TRBD1. V shed 4 bases, J shed 3 bases, and the junction held 8 bases outside the gene matches. Germline CDR1 reads SNHLY; CDR2 reads FYNNEI. CDR3 length equals 16 residues. For the CDR3, the DNA is TGTGCCAGCAGTGCGACCGGGACAGTTGACACCGGGGAGCTGTTTTTT. The encoded protein is CASSATGTVDTGELFF.

This chain connects TRBV28 to TRBJ2-4; a possible D gene is TRBD2 (5 bases). CDR1 and CDR2 from the germline V gene are MDHEN and SYDVKM. CDR3 length: 10 amino acids. CDR3 residues: CAAGKNIQYF. CDR3 DNA: TGTGCGGCGGGCAAAAACATTCAGTACTTC.

This clone was picked up one time. The V and J genes are TRBV11-3 and TRBJ2-3, with D possibly being TRBD1 or TRBD2 (5 bases each). V lost 5 bases and J 4 bases, leaving 13 bases between the germline ends. Germline V gene data show CDR1 as SGHNT and CDR2 as YENEEA. There are 14 residues in the CDR3. The CDR3 bases are TGTGCCAGCAGCCAAGGGACGGGCCCAGATACGCAGTATTTT. It translates to CASSQGTGPDTQYF.